Sequencing of this T cell receptor (beta chain) was carried out in a study of identical twins. Study results and limitations: Without tracking the same donors, conclusions rested on cross-sectional statistical analysis. Modeled out-of-frame TCR alpha sharing in monozygotic twins fell below observed levels. A partial confounding effect on zero-insertion analyses could come from invariant MAIT and iNKT cells.

This CDR3 is built from 15 residues. The V gene lost 0 bases and the J gene lost 4 bases, with 10 bases spanning the gap. Germline CDR1 reads LNHNV; CDR2 reads YYDKDF (reference sequence). This clonotype was counted ten times or more. Its specificity is not known. Healthy Caucasian individuals made up all the donors. TCRdb reprocessed the 5' RACE reads via MiXCR and lists one record per CDR3 protein. The sample contains over 550,000 distinct CDR3 sequences, less than 9% of which appear only once. The same sample was also used in a study of yellow fever vaccine responses in identical twins.

V gene TRBV15 combines with J gene TRBJ1-3; D is undetermined. Sample: PBMCs. This clonotype was sampled from a woman between 18 and 29 years old in good health. The CDR3 DNA reads as TGTGCCACCAGCAGAGATTCCTCTCCAGGAAACACCATATATTTT. It encodes CATSRDSSPGNTIYF.